Listed below are T cell receptor beta chains from one sample, sequenced in a study of breast tumors, draining lymph nodes, adjacent tissues. TCRdb re-called the multiplex PCR reads with MiXCR, one entry per CDR3 protein. The sample contains approximately 21,000 distinct CDR3 sequences, about 38% of which appear only once. The sequenced sample was breast tumor tissue. The source is a female donor with breast cancer. Some clones in this sample may be carry-over from other donors' samples. Each CDR3 is given with its conserved first and last residue. A D gene is named only where the DNA matches it firmly. Clone size appears in some rows only: once, few, many, or a class for an expanded clone.

>-|TRBJ2-2|TRBV12-3/TRBV12-4|TRBD2
TGTGCCAGCAGTTTACCCCCGACTAGCGGGGGGCCAAACACCGGGGAGCTGTTTTTT
CASSLPPTSGGPNTGELFF
>-|TRBJ2-5|TRBV12-3/TRBV12-4|TRBD2
TGTGCCAGCAGTCTCCGACTAGCGGGAGAGACCCAGTACTTC
CASSLRLAGETQYF
>many|TRBJ2-7|TRBV11-2|-
TGTGCCAGCAGCTTATCCGTAGGCGAGCAGTACTTC
CASSLSVGEQYF
>-|TRBJ2-6|TRBV9|-
TGTGCCAGCAGCGTTTCGCAGGCCTCTGGGGCCAACGCCCTGACTTTC
CASSVSQASGANALTF
>medium-sized|TRBJ1-6|TRBV11-2|TRBD1
TGTGCCAGCAGCAAGGACAGGGGGCATTTTTATTCACCCCTCCACTTT
CASSKDRGHFYSPLHF
>-|TRBJ1-2|TRBV20-1|-
TGCAGTGCTACGGGAGAAAACTATGGCTACACCTTC
CSATGENYGYTF
>-|TRBJ2-7|TRBV5-5|-
TGTGCCAGCAGGGAAGGAGGGACCTTGGCCCACGAGCAGTACTTC
CASREGGTLAHEQYF
>-|TRBJ2-3|TRBV20-1|TRBD2
TGCAGTGAGCTCGTAGACGGGGGGCTTTTGCTTGGGACTAGCGGGAGTGGAGGCACAGATACGCAGTATTTT
CSELVDGGLLLGTSGSGGTDTQYF
>medium-sized|TRBJ2-3|TRBV7-9|TRBD2
TGTGCCAGCAGCTCTAGCGGGAGGGCCGTAACGGATACGCAGTATTTT
CASSSSGRAVTDTQYF
>many|TRBJ1-4|TRBV11-2|-
TGTGCCAGCAGCTTTCTCGGACCTAATGAAAAACTGTTTTTT
CASSFLGPNEKLFF
>-|TRBJ1-5|TRBV19|TRBD1
TGTGCCAGTACTTTCCGGGACAGGTTCGGTCAGCCCCAGCATTTT
CASTFRDRFGQPQHF
>-|TRBJ2-3|TRBV11-2|TRBD2
TGTGCCAGCAGCACACGGACTAGCGGGGGGAACACAGATACGCAGTATTTT
CASSTRTSGGNTDTQYF
>-|TRBJ1-5|TRBV6-1|TRBD1
TGTGCCAGCAGTGAAGCCGACTACAGGGGGAATCAGCCCCAGCATTTT
CASSEADYRGNQPQHF
>-|TRBJ2-3|TRBV7-2|-
TGTGCCAGCAGCTTAGCCAGATCGTCAGATACGCAGTATTTT
CASSLARSSDTQYF
>many|TRBJ2-3|TRBV9|TRBD2
TGTGCCAGCAGCCAGGGAGGGACTCACCTAGGGGATACGCAGTATTTT
CASSQGGTHLGDTQYF
>-|TRBJ1-6|TRBV5-1|TRBD1
TGCGCCAGCAGCTTGGTCGGGACAGGGGGCGATTCACCCCTCCACTTT
CASSLVGTGGDSPLHF
>many|TRBJ2-1|TRBV5-1|-
TGCGCCAGCAGCTCTCCCGGGACCGCCCCTGATGAGCAGTTCTTC
CASSSPGTAPDEQFF
>-|TRBJ2-7|TRBV2|-
TGTGCCAGCAAAGAAAGCGGCCACGAGCAGTACTTC
CASKESGHEQYF
>-|TRBJ2-7|TRBV29-1|-
TGCAGCGTTGATGACGGAACCTACGAGCAGTACTTC
CSVDDGTYEQYF
>many|TRBJ2-3|TRBV12-3/TRBV12-4|TRBD1
TGTGCCAGCAGCCAGGGACAGACCACAGATACGCAGTATTTT
CASSQGQTTDTQYF
>many|TRBJ2-7|TRBV4-1|-
TGCGCCAGCAGCCAGCGGACGGATGTACCCTTCGAGCAGTACTTC
CASSQRTDVPFEQYF
>-|TRBJ2-5|TRBV9|TRBD2
TGTGCCAGCAGCGTAGAGTGGGGGGGAGAGACCCAGTACTTC
CASSVEWGGETQYF
>many|TRBJ2-7|TRBV9|-
TGTGCCAGCAGCGTAGAGTTCGGCGAGCAGTACTTC
CASSVEFGEQYF
>many|TRBJ2-5|TRBV19|TRBD2
TGTGCCAGTAGTAGCGGGAGGGACATGACGGCCCAGTACTTC
CASSSGRDMTAQYF
>-|TRBJ2-2|TRBV9|-
TGTGCCAGCAGCGTAGGAACCGGGGAGCTGTTTTTT
CASSVGTGELFF
>many|TRBJ2-3|TRBV7-2|TRBD2
TGTGCCAGCAGCCTCCGACTAGCGGGAGAAGATACGCAGTATTTT
CASSLRLAGEDTQYF
>many|TRBJ1-3|TRBV20-1|-
TGCAGTGCCCCTCGAGTCTCTGGAAACACCATATATTTT
CSAPRVSGNTIYF
>-|TRBJ1-5|TRBV6-1|-
TGTGCCAGCAGTGACGGGCAGGTATCTAATAGCAATCAGCCCCAGCATTTT
CASSDGQVSNSNQPQHF
>many|TRBJ1-2|TRBV29-1|-
TGCAGCGTTACGGACGGATATATAGGCTATGGCTACACCTTC
CSVTDGYIGYGYTF
>-|TRBJ1-4|TRBV7-2|TRBD1
TGTGCCAGCAGCCCGACGACAGGGAATGAAAAACTGTTTTTT
CASSPTTGNEKLFF
>few|TRBJ2-4|TRBV18|-
TGTGCCAGCTCAGATGACAGCCTAGGGAACATTCAGTACTTC
CASSDDSLGNIQYF
>-|TRBJ2-3|TRBV29-1|TRBD2
TGCAGCGGTGGGGTCGCGGGAGGGACAGATACGCAGTATTTT
CSGGVAGGTDTQYF
>medium-sized|TRBJ2-7|TRBV20-1|-
TGCAGTGCTAGAGATCGGGAATTCGCCTACGAGCAGTACTTC
CSARDREFAYEQYF
>-|TRBJ1-6|TRBV7-9|-
TGTGCCAGCAGCTTCAGGGCGGGAGAATCACCCCTCCACTTT
CASSFRAGESPLHF
>many|TRBJ2-5|TRBV14|TRBD2
TGTGCCAGCTTAACGGGAGGGAAGACCCAGTACTTC
CASLTGGKTQYF
>many|TRBJ2-7|TRBV4-1|-
TGCGCCAGCAGCCCGCCAGGGGCTGGCGAGCAGTACTTC
CASSPPGAGEQYF
>-|TRBJ2-3|TRBV5-1|TRBD1
TGCGCCAGCAGAGATCGGGACAGAACCACAGATACGCAGTATTTT
CASRDRDRTTDTQYF
>-|TRBJ1-5|TRBV20-1|-
TGCAGTGCTAGAGATCGGTGGGCAGATCAGCCCCAGCATTTT
CSARDRWADQPQHF
>many|TRBJ1-6|TRBV7-9|-
TGTGCCAGCAGCGTCGGGGGCTCCTATAATTCACCCCTCCACTTT
CASSVGGSYNSPLHF
>-|TRBJ2-7|TRBV6-6|-
TGTGCCAGCAGTTACCCAAGAGGGGCTGAGCAGTACTTC
CASSYPRGAEQYF
>medium-sized|TRBJ2-5|TRBV20-1|-
TGCAGTGCTACCGGTGGGAGGGGGACGCTGTGGGAGACCCAGTACTTC
CSATGGRGTLWETQYF
>few|TRBJ1-4|TRBV28|TRBD1
TGTGCCAGCAGTTTATGGCAGGGGGCTGCAACTAATGAAAAACTGTTTTTT
CASSLWQGAATNEKLFF
>-|TRBJ2-3|TRBV6-4|-
TGTGCCAGCAGTCACTCAGGGGGCACAGATACGCAGTATTTT
CASSHSGGTDTQYF
>many|TRBJ1-2|TRBV15|-
TGTGCCACCAGCCAGGGAGGGTCAAACTATGGCTACACCTTC
CATSQGGSNYGYTF
>many|TRBJ1-3|TRBV9|-
TGTGCCAGCAGCAGAGGGGTATCTGGAAACACCATATATTTT
CASSRGVSGNTIYF
>-|TRBJ2-1|TRBV29-1|-
TGCAGCGTTGTTAGTATCGATGAGCAGTTCTTC
CSVVSIDEQFF
>many|TRBJ2-3|TRBV11-2|-
TGTGCCAGCAGCTTCAGGAAAACAGATACGCAGTATTTT
CASSFRKTDTQYF
>-|TRBJ2-1|TRBV25-1|-
TGTGCCAGCAGTGATTCTCAGCTATACAATGAGCAGTTCTTC
CASSDSQLYNEQFF
>-|TRBJ2-2|TRBV6-4|-
TGTGCCAGCAGTGACTACCCAGGGAACACCGGGGAGCTGTTTTTT
CASSDYPGNTGELFF
>many|TRBJ1-2|TRBV19|TRBD1
TGTGCCAGTAGTACGGGACAGGGTAGGGGTGCTTATGGCTACACCTTC
CASSTGQGRGAYGYTF
>many|TRBJ2-7|TRBV10-3|TRBD2
TGTGCCATCAGTGAGCCGGGACTAGCGGGAAACGAGCAGTACTTC
CAISEPGLAGNEQYF
>medium-sized|TRBJ2-5|TRBV7-9|-
TGTGCCAGCAGTTCTCGCCAAGAGACCCAGTACTTC
CASSSRQETQYF
>few|TRBJ2-1|TRBV2|TRBD1
TGTGCCAGCAGTCAGGGGGCGATTTACAATGAGCAGTTCTTC
CASSQGAIYNEQFF
>-|TRBJ2-5|TRBV4-1|-
TGCGCCAGCAGCCAAGGGAGGGACGCGCGGGAGACCCAGTACTTC
CASSQGRDARETQYF